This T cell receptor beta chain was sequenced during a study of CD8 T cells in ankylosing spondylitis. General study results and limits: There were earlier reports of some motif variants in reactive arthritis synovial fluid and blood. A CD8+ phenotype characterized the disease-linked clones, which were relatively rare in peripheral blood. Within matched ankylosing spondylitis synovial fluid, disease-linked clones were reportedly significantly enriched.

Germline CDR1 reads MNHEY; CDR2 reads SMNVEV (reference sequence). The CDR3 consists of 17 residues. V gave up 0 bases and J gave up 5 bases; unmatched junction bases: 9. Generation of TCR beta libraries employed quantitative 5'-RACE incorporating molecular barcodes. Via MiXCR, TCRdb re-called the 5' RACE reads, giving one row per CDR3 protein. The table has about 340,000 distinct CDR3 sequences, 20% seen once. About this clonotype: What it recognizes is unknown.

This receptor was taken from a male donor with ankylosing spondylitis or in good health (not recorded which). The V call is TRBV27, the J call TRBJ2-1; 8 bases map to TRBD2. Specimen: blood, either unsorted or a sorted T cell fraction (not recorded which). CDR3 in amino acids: CASSLSPAGVRDNEQFF. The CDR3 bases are TGTGCCAGCAGTTTATCCCCAGCGGGGGTCCGTGACAATGAGCAGTTCTTC.